This T cell receptor beta chain comes out of a study of T cell repertoires in cytomegalovirus infection. Study-wide background: Indications came from public TCR beta signatures; they pointed to CMV infection and to a matching HLA type.

TCRdb independently ran MiXCR on the reads; one entry per CDR3 protein. The sample includes around 180,000 distinct CDR3 sequences, roughly 28% of them seen just once. V lost 3 bases, J lost 8 bases, and 7 bases stayed unmatched. The CDR3 is 15 amino acids. Study-level findings and limits: The response measured ex vivo was dominated by TCR beta clonotypes (HLA-C-restricted and CMV-specific).

This clonotype was counted between two and nine times. What it recognizes is unknown. The J gene is TRBJ1-6, the V gene TRBV12-3 or TRBV12-4; the match to TRBD1 covers 7 bases. The sequencing input was PBMCs. The TCR was taken from a human donor in good health (CMV status not recorded). Some clones in this sample may be carry-over from other donors' samples. Here the CDR3 DNA reads TGTGCCAGCAGTTTCGACCGGGACAGAGATTCACCCCTCCACTTT. Translating gives CASSFDRDRDSPLHF.